These 30 T cell receptor beta chains originate from one sample sequenced in a study of Ad26.COV2.S vaccination and SARS-CoV-2 variants (dated by TCRdb to the early 2020s). Receptor libraries were prepared by the immunoSEQ multiplex PCR assay. This is the immuneACCESS table as TCRdb keeps it, with only in-frame sequences that have V and J called. A part of the clones is gone; compared with another copy, unresolved V genes explain less than half, and the rest is unexplained. This sample holds hundreds of thousands of clones; 70% to 90% were observed only once. The ten largest clonotypes hold roughly 3.1% of the sample. The sample's treatment or condition label, decoded: around 19 received Ad26.COV2.S at low or high dose, single or two shots; a few received placebo; per-sample allocation not given. Repertoires of vaccine and placebo recipients were sequenced from samples taken on day 63 after the first injection.

The input for sequencing was peripheral blood, taken in a trial of Ad26.COV2.S vaccine versus placebo. These receptors all stem from a person aged 18 to 59 who received the Ad26.COV2.S COVID-19 vaccine or a placebo.

V gene TRBV5-1 combines with J gene TRBJ2-5; 10 nucleotides match TRBD2. Germline CDR1 and CDR2: SGHRS and YFSETQ. This CDR3 spans 17 amino acids. Unmatched junction bases numbered 9, after V lost 0 bases and J lost 4 bases. Here the CDR3 reads CASSLGSLAGAGETQYF. As DNA, the CDR3 is TGCGCCAGCAGCTTGGGGAGTCTAGCGGGAGCAGGAGAGACCCAGTACTTC.

The rearrangement links TRBV7-6 to TRBJ2-1; 16 positions match TRBD2. From germline, CDR1 is SGHVS and CDR2 FNYEAQ. The ends lost 6 bases at V and 4 bases at J; junction bases unmatched: 6. The CDR3 has 17 amino acids. CDR3 region: CASRAGTSGGEYNEQFF. Written as DNA, the CDR3 is TGTGCCAGCAGGGCCGGGACTAGCGGGGGGGAGTACAATGAGCAGTTCTTC.

V and J are TRBV27 and TRBJ2-1, with D perhaps TRBD2 (5 bases). V lost 6 bases, J lost 3 bases, and 12 bases lay in between. CDR1 and CDR2 from the germline V gene are MNHEY and SMNVEV (reference sequence). The CDR3 runs to 14 residues. Written as DNA, the CDR3 is TGTGCCAGCAGCCCCCGGGGTTTCTACAATGAGCAGTTCTTC. Translating it yields CASSPRGFYNEQFF.

The chain couples TRBV13 to TRBJ2-7; 10 bases agree with TRBD2. The germline V gene has CDR1 PRHDT and CDR2 FYEKMQ (reference sequence). The length of the CDR3 is 17 residues. Unmatched junction bases numbered 7, after V lost 0 bases and J lost 2 bases. This CDR3 reads CASSLGLAGHATYEQYF. As DNA, the CDR3 is TGTGCCAGCAGCTTAGGACTAGCGGGACACGCGACCTACGAGCAGTACTTC. Together with reference TRBV13 and TRBJ2-7, the CDR3 gives the full variable domain: AAGVIQSPRHLIKEKRETATLKCYPIPRHDTVYWYQQGPGQDPQFLISFYEKMQSDKGSIPDRFSAQQFSDYHSELNMSSLELGDSALYFCASSLGLAGHATYEQYFGPGTRLTVT.

The chain recombines TRBV5-6 with TRBJ2-1, with TRBD2 matching 7 bases. The CDR3 sequence is 16 residues long. Germline V gives CDR1 SGHDT, CDR2 YYEEEE. Losses at the gene ends were 1 base for V and 6 bases for J; bases not matched to a gene: 10. Here the CDR3 reads CASSLMAGVGFNEQFF. In DNA form, the CDR3 reads TGTGCCAGCAGCTTGATGGCGGGAGTGGGGTTCAATGAGCAGTTCTTC. The full variable domain, completed using reference TRBV5-6 and TRBJ2-1, is DAGVTQSPTHLIKTRGQQVTLRCSPKSGHDTVSWYQQALGQGPQFIFQYYEEEERQRGNFPDRFSGHQFPNYSSELNVNALLLGDSALYLCASSLMAGVGFNEQFFGPGTRLTVL.

The chain uses TRBV12-5 and TRBJ1-5; D gene ambiguous. The CDR3 length is 15 residues. Per the germline V gene, CDR1 is LGHNT and CDR2 is FRNRAP. The germline V and J ends were trimmed by 1 base and 3 bases, with 10 bases remaining between them. Here the CDR3 reads CASGLDGGPNQPQHF. CDR3 bases: TGTGCTAGTGGTTTGGATGGCGGGCCCAATCAGCCCCAGCATTTT.

This clone has only a few counts. Here the CDR3 DNA reads TGTGCCAGTCGGGGGTACGGGATTAACAATGAGCAGTTCTTC. Translation gives CASRGYGINNEQFF. The chain joins TRBV27 to TRBJ2-1; D might be TRBD2 (6 bases). The CDR3 loop spans 14 amino acids. Trimming removed 9 bases from V and 5 bases from J, with 17 bases in between. The V gene's germline CDR1 is MNHEY and CDR2 SMNVEV (reference sequence).

The V call is TRBV7-9, the J call TRBJ2-7, with D perhaps matching TRBD2 (6 bases). CDR3 length equals 14 residues. V dropped 2 bases and J dropped 5 bases, with 13 bases sitting between them. The germline gives CDR1 SEHNR, CDR2 FQNEAQ (reference sequence). The CDR3 loop is CASSLSGRRDEQYF. CDR3 in DNA: TGTGCCAGCAGCTTATCAGGGAGGCGGGACGAGCAGTACTTC. Full variable domain (remainder filled in from reference TRBV7-9 and TRBJ2-7): DTGVSQNPRHKITKRGQNVTFRCDPISEHNRLYWYRQTLGQGPEFLTYFQNEAQLEKSRLLSDRFSAERPKGSFSTLEIQRTEQGDSAMYLCASSLSGRRDEQYFGPGTRLTVT.

The chain couples TRBV6-5 to TRBJ1-5; no firm D call. This CDR3 is built from 14 residues. Germline values: CDR1 MNHEY, CDR2 SVGAGI. The V end was cut by 3 bases, the J end by 1 base, with 7 bases between. The CDR3 reads CASSYDASNQPQHF. The CDR3 DNA reads TGTGCCAGCAGTTATGATGCAAGCAATCAGCCCCAGCATTTT.

There are a few counts of this clone. The chain carries TRBV11-2 and TRBJ1-2; D call uncertain. Looked up from germline, CDR1 is SGHAT and CDR2 is FQNNGV. The CDR3 length is 10 residues. Trimming removed 6 bases at V and 8 bases at J, with 7 bases between. The CDR3 protein is CASRGGGYTF. The CDR3 DNA is TGTGCCAGCAGAGGCGGCGGCTACACCTTC. Full variable domain (missing parts from reference TRBV11-2 and TRBJ1-2): EAGVAQSPRYKIIEKRQSVAFWCNPISGHATLYWYQQILGQGPKLLIQFQNNGVVDDSQLPKDRFSAERLKGVDSTLKIQPAKLEDSAVYLCASRGGGYTFGSGTRLTVV.

The rearrangement uses TRBV7-9 and TRBJ1-2; D call uncertain. Trimming removed 1 base at V and 6 bases at J, with 12 bases between. Germline V gives CDR1 SEHNR, CDR2 FQNEAQ (reference sequence). The CDR3 consists of 14 residues. The CDR3: CASSLVRGKDGYTF. The CDR3 bases are TGTGCCAGCAGCTTAGTCCGGGGAAAGGATGGCTACACCTTC.

About this clone itself: The same CDR3 arises from other DNA sequences in this sample as well. CDR3 sequence (DNA): TGTGCCAGCAGTTTAGTTCCGCGTAACACCGGGGAGCTGTTTTTT. This gives the protein CASSLVPRNTGELFF. The chain carries TRBV28 and TRBJ2-2; D gene uncertain. Germline V gene data show CDR1 as MDHEN and CDR2 as SYDVKM. CDR3 length: 15 amino acids. The ends were cut back, 2 bases at V and 2 bases at J, with 9 bases in the middle. Full variable domain (outside the CDR3, taken from reference TRBV28 and TRBJ2-2): DVKVTQSSRYLVKRTGEKVFLECVQDMDHENMFWYRQDPGLGLRLIYFSYDVKMKEKGDIPEGYSVSREKKERFSLILESASTNQTSMYLCASSLVPRNTGELFFGEGSRLTVL.

The chain employs TRBV30 and TRBJ1-3, with a tentative D call TRBD1 (5 bases). V was clipped by 2 bases and J by 3 bases, with 11 bases between them. Germline CDR1 and CDR2: GTSNPN and SVGIG (reference sequence). This CDR3 contains 14 residues. As DNA, the CDR3 is TGTGCCTGGAGTTCCGACAGCCTTGGAAACACCATATATTTT. Translation: CAWSSDSLGNTIYF.

The chain recombines TRBV2 with TRBJ2-1, with D maybe TRBD2 (5 bases). CDR1 and CDR2 from the germline V gene are SNHLY and FYNNEI. V lost 5 bases, J lost 0 bases, and 11 bases lay in between. The CDR3 spans 15 residues. The CDR3 DNA reads TGTGCCAGCAGTTTTAGCGTCAGCTCCTACAATGAGCAGTTCTTC. Translated, it gives CASSFSVSSYNEQFF.

The J gene is TRBJ1-2, the V gene TRBV25-1, with 8 bases matching TRBD1. This CDR3 is built from 16 residues. Germline V gene lookup returns CDR1 MGHDK and CDR2 SYGVNS. The trim removed 6 bases at V and 4 bases at J, leaving 13 bases unmatched. The CDR3 is CASSDLKQGVSYGYTF. The DNA for the CDR3 is TGTGCCAGCAGCGACTTAAAACAGGGGGTGAGCTATGGCTACACCTTC.

This clone has just one count. This chain uses TRBV3-1 (or the pseudogene TRBV3-2) with TRBJ2-3, with D perhaps TRBD1 or TRBD2 (6 bases each). Germline V gene data show CDR1 as LGHDT and CDR2 as YNNKEL (reference sequence). Trimming shortened V by 1 base and J by 3 bases, and 14 bases separated the two germline ends. The CDR3 loop spans 16 amino acids. CDR3 sequence reads: CASSQGGRGATDTQYF. The CDR3 DNA follows: TGTGCCAGCAGCCAAGGCGGTAGGGGGGCTACAGATACGCAGTATTTT.

This chain links TRBV7-5 with TRBJ2-2. TRBV7-5 is annotated as a pseudogene. The CDR3 runs 16 residues. The CDR3 DNA sequence: TGTGTCAGAAGCATCCGGACCCCTCCTGTTAGGGGGGAGCTGTTTTTT. Translated, it gives CVRSIRTPPVRGELFF.

This clone was observed once. The rearrangement uses TRBV5-1 and TRBJ2-2, with TRBD2 matching 8 bases. Germline loops: CDR1 SGHRS, CDR2 YFSETQ. The CDR3 consists of 15 residues. V trimming: 4 bases; J trimming: 7 bases; junction bases outside the gene matches: 9. CDR3 residues: CASSLRAGANGELFF. Here the CDR3 DNA reads TGCGCCAGCAGCCTCAGAGCGGGGGCGAACGGGGAGCTGTTTTTT.

Only a few counts were recorded for this clone. The chain has TRBV4-3 and TRBJ2-2; the match to TRBD2 covers 12 bases. J was trimmed by 6 bases and V by 4 bases; bases with no gene match: 6. Germline V lookup: CDR1 LGHNA, CDR2 YSLEER. This CDR3 contains 16 residues. Here the CDR3 DNA reads TGCGCCAGCAGCCCTAGACTAGCGGGAGAAGCCGGGGAGCTGTTTTTT. The encoded protein is CASSPRLAGEAGELFF.

V is TRBV11-3 and J is TRBJ2-2; 10 bases match TRBD1. With 1 base clipped from V and 0 bases from J, the junction kept 5 bases outside the gene matches. Germline CDR1 SGHNT, CDR2 YENEEA. The CDR3 contains 18 residues. CDR3 region: CASSLGLGTGANTGELFF. CDR3 coding DNA: TGTGCCAGCAGCTTAGGTCTGGGGACAGGGGCGAACACCGGGGAGCTGTTTTTT.

This chain joins TRBV5-4 and TRBJ2-3; D is undetermined. The CDR3 runs 16 residues. Trimming removed 4 bases at V and 0 bases at J, with 15 bases between. Looked up from germline, CDR1 is SGHNT and CDR2 is YYREEE (reference sequence). CDR3 sequence (DNA): TGTGCCAGCAGCGGCCACAGTGCCCTTAGCACAGATACGCAGTATTTT. It codes for CASSGHSALSTDTQYF.

V gene TRBV5-8 combines with J gene TRBJ2-3; 7 positions agree with TRBD1. The trim removed 2 bases at V and 5 bases at J, leaving 8 bases unmatched. There are 15 residues in the CDR3. Per the germline V gene, CDR1 is SGHTS and CDR2 is YDEGEE. DNA of the CDR3: TGTGCCAGCAGCTTAATTCTAGGGGGCGTAGATACGCAGTATTTT. It translates to CASSLILGGVDTQYF.

V and J are TRBV4-1 and TRBJ2-1; D remains unclear. Trimming cost V 4 bases and J 1 base, with 17 bases left between them. The CDR3 sequence is 17 residues long. Germline loops: CDR1 MGHRA, CDR2 YSYEKL. CDR3 amino acids: CASSRKVWPISYNEQFF. The CDR3 nucleotides are TGCGCCAGCAGCCGGAAGGTTTGGCCAATTTCCTACAATGAGCAGTTCTTC.

V gene TRBV4-3 combines with J gene TRBJ2-6; a weak D match, TRBD1 (6 bases). CDR1 LGHNA and CDR2 YSLEER come from the germline V gene. The V end lost 0 bases, the J end lost 2 bases, and 14 bases lay between the germline ends. The CDR3 sequence is 18 residues long. The CDR3 DNA follows: TGCGCCAGCAGCCAAGAGGGATATGGGGGCACTGGGGCCAACGTCCTGACTTTC. Its protein is CASSQEGYGGTGANVLTF.

The rearrangement links TRBV18 to TRBJ2-7; 7 bases align to TRBD1. CDR3 length equals 14 residues. The germline V gene encodes CDR1 KGHSH and CDR2 LQKENI. J was trimmed by 3 bases and V by 1 base; bases with no gene match: 3. This CDR3 reads CASSPLGQDYEQYF. DNA for the CDR3: TGTGCCAGCTCACCACTAGGACAGGACTACGAGCAGTACTTC.

J is TRBJ2-3 and V is TRBV6-4; 7 bases map to TRBD1. Germline values: CDR1 MRHNA, CDR2 SNTAGT. Trimming at V came to 6 bases and at J to 4 bases, leaving 7 bases not matched to a gene. The length of the CDR3 is 14 residues. The CDR3 here is CASRQDRLADTQYF. CDR3 bases: TGTGCCAGCAGACAGGACAGGTTGGCAGATACGCAGTATTTT.

V and J are TRBV5-5 and TRBJ2-5; TRBD2 agrees at 7 bases. CDR3 length: 15 residues. With 4 bases clipped from V and 5 bases from J, the junction kept 11 bases outside the gene matches. CDR1 and CDR2 from the germline V gene are SGHKS and YYEKEE (reference sequence). The CDR3 sequence: CASSRGVAAQETQYF. The DNA of the CDR3 is TGTGCCAGCAGCCGGGGGGTCGCGGCGCAGGAGACCCAGTACTTC.

In DNA, the CDR3 is TGTGCCAGCAGTGACTGGGGACAGGGGGCTCTTGGTGGCTACACCTTC. Residues: CASSDWGQGALGGYTF. This sequence joins TRBV25-1 and TRBJ1-2, with 12 bases fitting TRBD1. Germline V gene lookup returns CDR1 MGHDK and CDR2 SYGVNS. The J segment lost 7 bases and the V segment lost 3 bases, leaving 9 bases of the junction unmatched. The CDR3 has 16 residues.

The J gene is TRBJ2-5, the V gene TRBV6-1; a possible D gene is TRBD2 (5 bases). Germline values: CDR1 MNHNS, CDR2 SASEGT. Trimming cost V 3 bases and J 1 base, with 6 bases left between them. The CDR3 length is 13 residues. The CDR3 DNA reads as TGTGCCAGCAGTGAGGGAGTCCAAGAGACCCAGTACTTC. It specifies CASSEGVQETQYF.

This rearrangement joins TRBV18 to TRBJ1-1; D unresolved. CDR1 and CDR2 (germline): KGHSH, LQKENI. The CDR3 spans 13 residues. V lost 7 bases, J lost 3 bases, and 12 bases lay in between. The CDR3 is CASFLALDTEAFF. In DNA form, the CDR3 reads TGTGCCAGCTTTTTGGCCCTCGACACTGAAGCTTTCTTT.